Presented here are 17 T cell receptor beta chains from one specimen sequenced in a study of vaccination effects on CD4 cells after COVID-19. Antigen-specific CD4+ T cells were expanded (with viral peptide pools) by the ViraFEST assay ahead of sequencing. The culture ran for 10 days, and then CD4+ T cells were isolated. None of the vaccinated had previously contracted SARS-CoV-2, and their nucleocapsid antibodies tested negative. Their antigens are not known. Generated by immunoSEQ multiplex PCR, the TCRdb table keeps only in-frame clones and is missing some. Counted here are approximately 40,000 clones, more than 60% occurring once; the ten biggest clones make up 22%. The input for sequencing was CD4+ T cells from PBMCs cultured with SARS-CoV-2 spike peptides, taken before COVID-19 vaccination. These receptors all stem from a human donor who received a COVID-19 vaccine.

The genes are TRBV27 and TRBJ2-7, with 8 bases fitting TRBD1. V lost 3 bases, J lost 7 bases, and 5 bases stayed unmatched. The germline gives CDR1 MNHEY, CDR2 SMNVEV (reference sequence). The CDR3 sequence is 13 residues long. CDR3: CASSLQGAQEQYF. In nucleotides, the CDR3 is TGTGCCAGCAGTTTGCAGGGGGCGCAGGAGCAGTACTTC.

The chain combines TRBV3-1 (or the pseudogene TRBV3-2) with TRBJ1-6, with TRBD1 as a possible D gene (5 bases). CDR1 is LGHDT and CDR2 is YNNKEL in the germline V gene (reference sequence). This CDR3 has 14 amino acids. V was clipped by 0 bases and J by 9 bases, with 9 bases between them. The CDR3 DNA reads TGTGCCAGCAGCCAAGACAGGGTCGCTTCACCCCTCCACTTT. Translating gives CASSQDRVASPLHF.

CDR3: CASSFQPPPDSGELFF. The CDR3 nucleotides read TGCGCCAGCAGCTTCCAACCTCCGCCGGATTCCGGGGAGCTGTTTTTT. The V gene is TRBV5-1, the J gene TRBJ2-2; the D is unclear. Trimming shortened V by 2 bases and J by 6 bases, and 17 bases separated the two germline ends. This CDR3 contains 16 residues. The V gene's germline CDR1 is SGHRS and CDR2 YFSETQ.

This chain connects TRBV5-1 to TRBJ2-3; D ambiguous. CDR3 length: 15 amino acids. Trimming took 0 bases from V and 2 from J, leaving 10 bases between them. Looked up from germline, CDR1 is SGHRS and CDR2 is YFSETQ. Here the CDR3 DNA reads TGCGCCAGCAGCTTGGGTGTCTCTATCACAGATACGCAGTATTTT. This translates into CASSLGVSITDTQYF.

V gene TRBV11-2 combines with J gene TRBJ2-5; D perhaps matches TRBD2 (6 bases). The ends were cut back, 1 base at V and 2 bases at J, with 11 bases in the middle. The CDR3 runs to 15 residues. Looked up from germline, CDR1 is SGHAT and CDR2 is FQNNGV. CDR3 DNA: TGTGCCAGCAGCTTAGGTGGGACTCTACAAGAGACCCAGTACTTC. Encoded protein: CASSLGGTLQETQYF.

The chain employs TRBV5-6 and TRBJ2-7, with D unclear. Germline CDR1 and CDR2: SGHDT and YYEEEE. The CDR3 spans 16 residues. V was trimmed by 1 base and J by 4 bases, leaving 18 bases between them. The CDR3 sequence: CASSLSPGPLPYEQYF. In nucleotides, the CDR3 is TGTGCCAGCAGCTTGAGTCCCGGGCCGTTGCCGTACGAGCAGTACTTC.

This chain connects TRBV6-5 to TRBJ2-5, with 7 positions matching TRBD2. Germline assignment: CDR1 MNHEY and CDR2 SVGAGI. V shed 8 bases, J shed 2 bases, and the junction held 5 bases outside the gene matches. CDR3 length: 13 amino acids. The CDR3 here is CASVTSDQETQYF. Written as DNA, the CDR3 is TGTGCCAGCGTCACTAGCGATCAAGAGACCCAGTACTTC.

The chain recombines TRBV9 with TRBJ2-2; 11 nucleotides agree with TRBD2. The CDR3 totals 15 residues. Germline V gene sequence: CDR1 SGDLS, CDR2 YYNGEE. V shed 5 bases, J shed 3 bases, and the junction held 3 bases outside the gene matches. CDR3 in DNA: TGTGCCAGCAGTACTAGCGGGGGTTACACCGGGGAGCTGTTTTTT. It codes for CASSTSGGYTGELFF.

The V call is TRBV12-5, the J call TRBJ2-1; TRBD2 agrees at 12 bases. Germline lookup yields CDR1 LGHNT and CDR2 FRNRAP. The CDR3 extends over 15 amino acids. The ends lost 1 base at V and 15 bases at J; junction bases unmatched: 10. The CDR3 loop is CASGLGLAGGVDRFF. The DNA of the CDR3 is TGTGCTAGTGGTTTGGGCCTAGCGGGAGGGGTTGATAGGTTCTTC.

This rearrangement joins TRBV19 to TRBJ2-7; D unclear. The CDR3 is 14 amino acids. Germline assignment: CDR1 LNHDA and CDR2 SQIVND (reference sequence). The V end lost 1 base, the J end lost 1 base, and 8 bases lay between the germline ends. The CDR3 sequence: CASSIGLTSYEQYF. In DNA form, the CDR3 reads TGTGCCAGTAGTATAGGCCTCACGTCCTACGAGCAGTACTTC.

In DNA, the CDR3 is TGTGCCAGCAGCGTAGACCCCCTAGGGGAGACCCAGTACTTC. It encodes CASSVDPLGETQYF. This chain links TRBV9 with TRBJ2-5; D gene unclear. This CDR3 has 14 residues. The germline V gene encodes CDR1 SGDLS and CDR2 YYNGEE. V lost 0 bases and J 5 bases, leaving 11 bases between the germline ends. Variable domain in full (rest from reference TRBV9 and TRBJ2-5): DSGVTQTPKHLITATGQRVTLRCSPRSGDLSVYWYQQSLDQGLQFLIQYYNGEERAKGNILERFSAQQFPDLHSELNLSSLELGDSALYFCASSVDPLGETQYFGPGTRLLVL.

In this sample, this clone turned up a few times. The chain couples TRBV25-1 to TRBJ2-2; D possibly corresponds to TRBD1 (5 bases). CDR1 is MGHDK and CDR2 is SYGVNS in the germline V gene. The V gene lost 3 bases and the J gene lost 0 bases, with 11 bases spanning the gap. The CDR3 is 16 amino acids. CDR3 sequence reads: CASSDLRQPNTGELFF. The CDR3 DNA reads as TGTGCCAGCAGTGATCTTAGACAGCCGAACACCGGGGAGCTGTTTTTT. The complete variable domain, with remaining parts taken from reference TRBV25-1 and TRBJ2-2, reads EADIYQTPRYLVIGTGKKITLECSQTMGHDKMYWYQQDPGMELHLIHYSYGVNSTEKGDLSSESTVSRIRTEHFPLTLESARPSHTSQYLCASSDLRQPNTGELFFGEGSRLTVL.

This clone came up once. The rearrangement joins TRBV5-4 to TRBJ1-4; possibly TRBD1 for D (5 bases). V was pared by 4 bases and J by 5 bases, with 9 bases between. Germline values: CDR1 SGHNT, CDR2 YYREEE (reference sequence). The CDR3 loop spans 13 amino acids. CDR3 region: CASSVGANEKLFF. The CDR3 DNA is TGTGCCAGCAGCGTCGGGGCAAATGAAAAACTGTTTTTT.

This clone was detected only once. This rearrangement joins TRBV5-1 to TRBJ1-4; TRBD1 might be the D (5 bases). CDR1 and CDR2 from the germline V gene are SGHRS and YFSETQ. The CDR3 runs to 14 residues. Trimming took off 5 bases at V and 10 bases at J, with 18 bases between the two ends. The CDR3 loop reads CASRLGIYGGKLFF. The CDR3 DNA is TGCGCCAGCAGGCTCGGAATTTATGGGGGAAAACTGTTTTTT.

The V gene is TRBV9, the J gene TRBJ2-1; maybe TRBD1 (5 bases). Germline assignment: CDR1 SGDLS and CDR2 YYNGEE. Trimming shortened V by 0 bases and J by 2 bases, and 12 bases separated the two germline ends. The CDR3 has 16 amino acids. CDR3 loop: CASSVGQRLAYNEQFF. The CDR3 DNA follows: TGTGCCAGCAGCGTAGGACAGCGTCTTGCCTACAATGAGCAGTTCTTC.

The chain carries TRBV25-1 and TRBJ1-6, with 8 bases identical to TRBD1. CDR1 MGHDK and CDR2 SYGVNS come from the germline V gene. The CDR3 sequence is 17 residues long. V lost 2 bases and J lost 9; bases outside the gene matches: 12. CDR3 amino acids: CASSEPGIQGDSSPLHF. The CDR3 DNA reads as TGTGCCAGCAGTGAACCCGGAATACAGGGGGACAGTTCACCCCTCCACTTT. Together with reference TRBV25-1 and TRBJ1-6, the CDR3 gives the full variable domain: EADIYQTPRYLVIGTGKKITLECSQTMGHDKMYWYQQDPGMELHLIHYSYGVNSTEKGDLSSESTVSRIRTEHFPLTLESARPSHTSQYLCASSEPGIQGDSSPLHFGNGTRLTVT.

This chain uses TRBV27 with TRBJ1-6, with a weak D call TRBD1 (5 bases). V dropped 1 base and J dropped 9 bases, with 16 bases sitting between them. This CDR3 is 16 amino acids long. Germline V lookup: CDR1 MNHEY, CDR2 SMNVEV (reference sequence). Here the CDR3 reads CASSLFQGPGSSPLHF. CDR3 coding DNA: TGTGCCAGCAGTTTATTTCAGGGCCCTGGGAGTTCACCCCTCCACTTT.